This T cell receptor beta chain was recovered during a study of cytomegalovirus exposure and HLA in healthy donors. General observations from the study: The study recorded over 150 TCR beta chains that were cytomegalovirus-associated. In a later analysis, TCR beta V- and J-gene trimming showed a link to a missense DCLRE1C variant.

The primer mix had 60 Vbeta and 13 Jbeta primers. Method: immunoSEQ multiplex PCR; TCRdb's copy keeps in-frame clones and lacks some. The sample has about 130,000 clones; 8.5% to 10% are singletons. After removal of 2 bases from V and 5 bases from J, the junction contained 6 bases not matched to a gene. This CDR3 has 14 amino acids. The germline V gene has CDR1 SGHRS and CDR2 YFSETQ. Concerning this clone: Its antigen is unknown.

The sample comprised PBMCs. This TCR was sampled from a man aged 40-49 years in good health and CMV-seronegative. This chain links TRBV5-1 with TRBJ1-2, with 7 nucleotides matching TRBD1. The DNA for the CDR3 is TGCGCCAGCAGCTTAGAGGGGGCAAGGTATGGCTACACCTTC. This codes for CASSLEGARYGYTF.